This record covers a single TCR beta chain. The trim removed 5 bases at V and 0 bases at J, leaving 5 bases unmatched. The CDR3 has 16 amino acids. The germline gives CDR1 SGHTA, CDR2 FQGNSA. Sequenced by immunoSEQ multiplex PCR; TCRdb stores in-frame clones only, minus some. Here the sample spans fewer than 200,000 clones, more than 85% being singletons. This record comes from a study of blood T cell repertoires in COVID-19. Study details: Spain, Italy and the United States supplied samples that represented acute and convalescent COVID-19.

The rearrangement uses TRBV7-2 and TRBJ1-3; 9 nucleotides align to TRBD1. The sequence came from a man aged 40-49 years with active or convalescent COVID-19. The sequencing input was peripheral blood. This chain's CDR3 is CASSPRQGVSGNTIYF. The CDR3 region has the DNA TGTGCCAGCAGCCCACGACAGGGGGTCTCTGGAAACACCATATATTTT.